This T cell receptor (beta chain) was captured in a study of PD-1 blockade in classical Hodgkin lymphoma. Background on the study: Nivolumab was given intravenously to patients at 3 mg/kg every 2 weeks.

Assay: immunoSEQ multiplex PCR; the TCRdb copy retains only in-frame clones and omits some. The profile shows 20,000 to 25,000 clones, 73% of them singletons. Only a few counts were recorded for this clone. Each and every patient relapsed after autologous stem cell transplantation, and patients got differing brentuximab vedotin exposure. V trimming: 5 bases; J trimming: 7 bases; junction bases outside the gene matches: 3. Per the germline V gene, CDR1 is MNHNS and CDR2 is SASEGT. The CDR3 contains 13 residues. The sequence was obtained from a human donor with classical Hodgkin lymphoma. The chain has TRBV6-1 and TRBJ1-2, with 11 nucleotides matching TRBD1. Here the sequenced sample was peripheral blood mononuclear cells (PBMCs), taken before the second cycle of nivolumab. Here the CDR3 DNA reads TGTGCCAGCAGTCTAGGACAGGGGGCTGGCTACACCTTC. Encoded protein: CASSLGQGAGYTF.